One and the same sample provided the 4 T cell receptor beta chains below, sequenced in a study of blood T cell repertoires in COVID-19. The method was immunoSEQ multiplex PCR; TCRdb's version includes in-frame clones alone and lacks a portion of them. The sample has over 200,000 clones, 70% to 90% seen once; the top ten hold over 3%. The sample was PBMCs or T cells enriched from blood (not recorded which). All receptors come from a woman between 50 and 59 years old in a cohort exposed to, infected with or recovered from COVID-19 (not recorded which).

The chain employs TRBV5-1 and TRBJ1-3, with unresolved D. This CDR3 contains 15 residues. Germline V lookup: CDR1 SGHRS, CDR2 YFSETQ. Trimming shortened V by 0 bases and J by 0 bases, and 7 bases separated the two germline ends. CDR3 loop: CASSLGGNSGNTIYF. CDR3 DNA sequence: TGCGCCAGCAGCTTGGGCGGCAACTCTGGAAACACCATATATTTT.

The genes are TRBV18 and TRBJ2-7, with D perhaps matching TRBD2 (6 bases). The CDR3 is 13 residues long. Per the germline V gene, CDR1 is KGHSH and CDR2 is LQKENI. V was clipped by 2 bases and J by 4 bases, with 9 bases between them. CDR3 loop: CASSPTSSYEQYF. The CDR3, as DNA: TGTGCCAGCTCACCAACTAGCTCTTACGAGCAGTACTTC. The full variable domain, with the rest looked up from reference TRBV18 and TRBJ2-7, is NAGVMQNPRHLVRRRGQEARLRCSPMKGHSHVYWYRQLPEEGLKFMVYLQKENIIDESGMPKERFSAEFPKEGPSILRIQQVVRGDSAAYFCASSPTSSYEQYFGPGTRLTVT.

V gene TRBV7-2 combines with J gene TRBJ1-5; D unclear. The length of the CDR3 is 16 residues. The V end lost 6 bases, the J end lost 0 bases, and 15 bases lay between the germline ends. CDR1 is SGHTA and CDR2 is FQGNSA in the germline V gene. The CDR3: CASSRGGSLSNQPQHF. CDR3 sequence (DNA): TGTGCCAGCAGTCGAGGTGGGTCACTTAGCAATCAGCCCCAGCATTTT. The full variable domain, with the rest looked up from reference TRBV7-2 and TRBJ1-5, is GAGVSQSPSNKVTEKGKDVELRCDPISGHTALYWYRQSLGQGLEFLIYFQGNSAPDKSGLPSDRFSAERTGGSVSTLTIQRTQQEDSAVYLCASSRGGSLSNQPQHFGDGTRLSIL.

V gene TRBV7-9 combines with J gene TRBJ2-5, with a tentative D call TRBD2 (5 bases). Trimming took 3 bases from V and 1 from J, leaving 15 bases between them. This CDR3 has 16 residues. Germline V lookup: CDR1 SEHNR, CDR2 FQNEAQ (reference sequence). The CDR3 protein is CASSFHLRATQETQYF. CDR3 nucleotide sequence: TGTGCCAGCAGCTTCCACTTGAGGGCGACCCAAGAGACCCAGTACTTC. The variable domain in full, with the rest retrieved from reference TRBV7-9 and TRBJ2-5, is DTGVSQNPRHKITKRGQNVTFRCDPISEHNRLYWYRQTLGQGPEFLTYFQNEAQLEKSRLLSDRFSAERPKGSFSTLEIQRTEQGDSAMYLCASSFHLRATQETQYFGPGTRLLVL.